Below, 15 T cell receptor beta chains from the same sample are listed, as sequenced in a study of T cells in Graves' hyperthyroidism and ophthalmopathy. Amplification yielded TCR beta CDR3 regions, with RNA transcripts as the source. The HTBI set primed first-round TCR CDR3 RT-PCR. TCRdb fed the multiplex PCR reads into MiXCR, producing one record per CDR3 protein. The data hold 300,000 to 450,000 distinct CDR3 sequences, with 11% to 15% observed a single time. The specimen sequenced was blood. The receptor set was obtained from an older woman with Graves' hyperthyroidism.

This clonotype was recorded many times. The chain recombines TRBV3-1 with TRBJ2-3; the D is unclear. The CDR3 has 14 amino acids. The germline V gene has CDR1 LGHDT and CDR2 YNNKEL (reference sequence). With 0 bases removed from V and 6 bases from J, the gap between germline ends came to 10 bases. CDR3 sequence reads: CASSQDGSRDTQYF. The CDR3, as DNA: TGTGCCAGCAGCCAAGACGGGTCCCGGGATACGCAGTATTTT.

The J gene is TRBJ2-3, the V gene TRBV7-2; 9 bases align to TRBD2. The CDR3 runs to 15 residues. Germline lookup yields CDR1 SGHTA and CDR2 FQGNSA. The V and J ends lost 3 bases and 2 bases, in that order; junction bases with no gene match: 3. The CDR3 region is CASSFRLAATDTQYF. The CDR3 nucleotides are TGTGCCAGCAGCTTTAGACTAGCGGCCACAGATACGCAGTATTTT. The variable domain in full, completed from reference TRBV7-2 and TRBJ2-3, reads GAGVSQSPSNKVTEKGKDVELRCDPISGHTALYWYRQSLGQGLEFLIYFQGNSAPDKSGLPSDRFSAERTGGSVSTLTIQRTQQEDSAVYLCASSFRLAATDTQYFGPGTRLTVL.

This clonotype came up many times. The genes are TRBV10-3 and TRBJ1-6; 9 nucleotides align to TRBD1. V shed 10 bases, J shed 13 bases, and the junction held 11 bases outside the gene matches. Germline CDR1 and CDR2: ENHRY and SYGVKD. This CDR3 spans 13 amino acids. The CDR3 DNA sequence: TGTGCCACTACGGGACAGGGAAGAGACCCCCTCCACTTT. This encodes CATTGQGRDPLHF.

This chain connects TRBV3-1 to TRBJ2-1; D might be TRBD1 or TRBD2, each matching 5 bases. The V and J ends lost 0 bases and 12 bases respectively, with 9 bases between them. Germline-derived CDR1 and CDR2 are LGHDT and YNNKEL (reference sequence). CDR3 length: 12 amino acids. The CDR3 region has the DNA TGTGCCAGCAGCCAAGAAGGTGGGGGGCAGTTCTTC. This sequence encodes CASSQEGGGQFF.

Ten or more counts support this clonotype. The chain uses TRBV4-1 and TRBJ1-2, with D perhaps TRBD1 (6 bases). The CDR3 covers 15 residues. Trimming removed 2 bases from V and 6 bases from J, with 16 bases in between. Germline V gene lookup returns CDR1 MGHRA and CDR2 YSYEKL. CDR3 bases: TGCGCCAGCAGCCAACCAAACAGGGTAGTTCATGGCTACACCTTC. It is translated as CASSQPNRVVHGYTF.

This clonotype has ten or more counts. The chain recombines TRBV11-2 with TRBJ2-1; 8 bases line up with TRBD2. Per germline, CDR1 SGHAT and CDR2 FQNNGV. The trim removed 1 base at V and 3 bases at J, leaving 8 bases unmatched. CDR3 length: 17 amino acids. CDR3 region: CASSLGGAGASYNEQFF. CDR3 bases: TGTGCCAGCAGCTTAGGGGGAGCGGGAGCCAGCTACAATGAGCAGTTCTTC.

This rearrangement joins TRBV5-6 to TRBJ1-2; no reliable D call. Deletions cut 7 bases from V and 1 base from J, with 11 bases between. CDR3 length equals 13 residues. Germline V gene sequence: CDR1 SGHDT, CDR2 YYEEEE. CDR3 protein: CASERAVNYGYTF. The CDR3, as DNA: TGTGCCAGCGAGCGGGCCGTTAACTATGGCTACACCTTC. Full variable domain (remainder filled in from reference TRBV5-6 and TRBJ1-2): DAGVTQSPTHLIKTRGQQVTLRCSPKSGHDTVSWYQQALGQGPQFIFQYYEEEERQRGNFPDRFSGHQFPNYSSELNVNALLLGDSALYLCASERAVNYGYTFGSGTRLTVV.

Ten or more counts support this clonotype. The chain has TRBV20-1 and TRBJ1-2; D unresolved. V lost 8 bases, J lost 2 bases, and 9 bases lay in between. CDR1 is DFQATT and CDR2 is SNEGSKA in the germline V gene (reference sequence). This CDR3 is built from 11 residues. The CDR3 DNA sequence: TGCAGTTTTTTCGGGAACTATGGCTACACCTTC. The encoded protein is CSFFGNYGYTF.

The chain combines TRBV15 with TRBJ2-7; TRBD1 matches at 8 bases. Trimming at V came to 0 bases and at J to 9 bases, leaving 10 bases not matched to a gene. This CDR3 region has 15 residues. The V gene's germline CDR1 is LNHNV and CDR2 YYDKDF (reference sequence). The chain's CDR3 is CATSREGQVGQRQYF. The CDR3 DNA follows: TGTGCCACCAGCAGAGAGGGACAGGTGGGCCAGCGGCAGTACTTC.

V usage is TRBV2 and J usage is TRBJ2-1; the match to TRBD1 covers 8 bases. Germline V CDR1 and CDR2: SNHLY, FYNNEI. Trimming removed 3 bases from V and 7 bases from J; junction bases left unmatched: 8. The CDR3 has 15 residues. DNA of the CDR3: TGTGCCAGCAGTGAGGGGACAGGCGGAACTAATGAGCAGTTCTTC. This sequence encodes CASSEGTGGTNEQFF.

This clonotype appeared a few times. V usage is TRBV24-1 and J usage is TRBJ2-5; tentative D call: TRBD2 (7 bases). CDR3 length: 17 amino acids. Between the trimmed V and J ends, which lost 2 bases and 4 bases, there was a span of 19 bases. Germline V gene sequence: CDR1 KGHDR, CDR2 SFDVKD. The CDR3 loop is CATSDSLGGGRGETQYF. CDR3 sequence (DNA): TGTGCCACCAGTGATTCGTTGGGGGGGGGCAGGGGAGAGACCCAGTACTTC.

This clonotype showed up many times. The chain has TRBV20-1 and TRBJ1-5; 7 nucleotides align to TRBD1. V shed 3 bases and J 0 bases; nucleotides not matched to a gene: 14. The CDR3 is 18 amino acids. From germline, CDR1 is DFQATT and CDR2 SNEGSKA (reference sequence). Here the CDR3 reads CSARVGQQGPYSNQPQHF. DNA for the CDR3: TGCAGTGCTAGGGTGGGCCAACAGGGGCCTTATAGCAATCAGCCCCAGCATTTT.

This clonotype was seen at least ten times. This chain joins TRBV6-1 and TRBJ2-2, with no clear D. V was clipped by 8 bases and J by 0 bases, with 7 bases between them. This CDR3 is 13 amino acids long. Per germline, CDR1 MNHNS and CDR2 SASEGT. CDR3 sequence (DNA): TGTGCCAGCGGCAGGCCGAACACCGGGGAGCTGTTTTTT. This encodes CASGRPNTGELFF.

This rearrangement joins TRBV20-1 to TRBJ2-2; 8 bases map to TRBD1. The V gene end was trimmed by 4 bases and the J gene end by 4 bases; junction bases not matched to a gene: 2. This CDR3 contains 13 residues. Germline CDR1 and CDR2: DFQATT and SNEGSKA (reference sequence). This CDR3 is CSAKTGVTGELFF. CDR3 sequence (DNA): TGCAGTGCTAAGACAGGGGTCACCGGGGAGCTGTTTTTT.

In its sample, this clonotype was seen many times. The chain is built from TRBV29-1 and TRBJ1-6; TRBD1 might be the D (5 bases). Germline V gene lookup returns CDR1 SQVTM and CDR2 ANQGSEA. V was trimmed by 6 bases and J by 9 bases, leaving 15 bases between them. The CDR3 is 13 residues long. For the CDR3, the DNA is TGCAGCGTGGGGACGGACCTCCGTTCACCCCTCCACTTT. As protein: CSVGTDLRSPLHF.